The 31 T cell receptor beta chains below come from one sample, sequenced in a study of blood T cell repertoires in COVID-19. Clones were sequenced by immunoSEQ multiplex PCR, and TCRdb holds only the in-frame ones, with some missing. This table has under 350,000 clones, about 86% appearing once. The sequenced material came from PBMCs or T cells enriched from blood (not recorded which). The source is a middle-aged woman with acute COVID-19.

The chain employs TRBV2 and TRBJ1-3; the D is unclear. CDR3 length: 14 amino acids. Trimming removed 3 bases at V and 0 bases at J, with 6 bases between. CDR1 is SNHLY and CDR2 is FYNNEI in the germline V gene. CDR3 in DNA: TGTGCCAGCAGTGAGTCGCGCTCTGGAAACACCATATATTTT. Protein product: CASSESRSGNTIYF.

This clone was detected a few times. V gene TRBV18 combines with J gene TRBJ1-1; no clear D gene. The CDR3 contains 13 residues. V was clipped by 1 base and J by 6 bases, with 9 bases between them. Germline CDR1 is KGHSH and CDR2 is LQKENI. The CDR3: CASSPQQSSEAFF. The CDR3 region has the DNA TGTGCCAGCTCACCACAACAGAGCTCTGAAGCTTTCTTT.

The gene calls are TRBV4-2 and TRBJ1-4, with D possibly matching TRBD1 (5 bases). From germline, CDR1 is LGHNA and CDR2 YNFKEQ. Trimming removed 4 bases at V and 7 bases at J, with 13 bases between. This CDR3 region has 14 residues. In DNA form, the CDR3 reads TGTGCCAGCAGCCCCCAGGGATCTGCTGAAAAACTGTTTTTT. This codes for CASSPQGSAEKLFF.

The chain joins TRBV14 to TRBJ1-2; D is possibly TRBD1 (5 bases). V was pared by 0 bases and J by 4 bases, with 9 bases between. CDR1 is SGHDN, CDR2 FVKESK, per germline. The CDR3 contains 14 residues. CDR3 bases: TGTGCCAGCAGCCAAGATTATAGGGGCTATGGCTACACCTTC. Its protein product is CASSQDYRGYGYTF.

V is TRBV7-2 and J is TRBJ2-2; 11 positions match TRBD1. Germline V gives CDR1 SGHTA, CDR2 FQGNSA. CDR3 length: 18 amino acids. Losses at the gene ends were 5 bases for V and 3 bases for J; bases not matched to a gene: 11. CDR3 residues: CASSRDRGFIRYTGELFF. CDR3 bases: TGTGCCAGCAGCCGGGACAGGGGGTTCATACGCTACACCGGGGAGCTGTTTTTT.

This sequence joins TRBV29-1 and TRBJ1-2, with D tentatively TRBD1 (5 bases). The CDR3 sequence is 14 residues long. V was shortened by 0 bases and J by 5 bases, with 13 bases between the two germline ends. The germline CDR1 and CDR2 sequences are SQVTM and ANQGSEA. In DNA form, the CDR3 reads TGCAGCGTTGAAGATAGTGGGGCGGCTTATGGCTACACCTTC. It translates to CSVEDSGAAYGYTF.

V and J are TRBV6-6 and TRBJ1-5, with 8 bases lining up with TRBD1. Germline lookup yields CDR1 MNHNY and CDR2 SVGAGI (reference sequence). The CDR3 is 13 amino acids. V shed 6 bases, J shed 5 bases, and the junction held 3 bases outside the gene matches. The DNA of the CDR3 is TGTGCCAGCAGGCTACAGGGGGATCAGCCCCAGCATTTT. Translation: CASRLQGDQPQHF.

The rearrangement joins TRBV3-1 (or the pseudogene TRBV3-2) to TRBJ1-6; no firm D call. CDR3 length equals 16 residues. Trimming pared 1 base from V and 7 bases from J, leaving 14 bases between. From germline, CDR1 is LGHDT and CDR2 YNNKEL (reference sequence). This CDR3 is CASSQAGDLGNSPLHF. DNA for the CDR3: TGTGCCAGCAGCCAAGCCGGGGATTTGGGAAATTCACCCCTCCACTTT.

This chain connects TRBV7-9 to TRBJ1-4; D is perhaps TRBD1 (5 bases). Germline-derived CDR1 and CDR2 are SEHNR and FQNEAQ (reference sequence). With 6 bases removed from V and 2 bases from J, the gap between germline ends came to 13 bases. This CDR3 contains 15 residues. CDR3 nucleotides: TGTGCCAGCAGTCCCAGGGTGGGGACTAATGAAAAACTGTTTTTT. Translating it yields CASSPRVGTNEKLFF.

A remark on this clone: Other DNA sequences from this sample encode an identical CDR3 as well. The chain joins TRBV4-1 to TRBJ2-2; 10 nucleotides agree with TRBD1. J lost 3 bases, V lost 3 bases, and 7 bases had no gene match. CDR1 is MGHRA, CDR2 YSYEKL, per germline. The CDR3 is 17 amino acids. For the CDR3, the DNA is TGCGCCAGCAGCCAGGAAACCGGGACAGGGGACACCGGGGAGCTGTTTTTT. This encodes CASSQETGTGDTGELFF.

The V and J genes are TRBV7-2 and TRBJ2-3, with TRBD2 matching over 7 bases. Germline V gene sequence: CDR1 SGHTA, CDR2 FQGNSA. The CDR3 runs to 15 residues. J was trimmed by 2 bases and V by 5 bases; bases with no gene match: 7. The CDR3 reads CASSLSGTNTDTQYF. The CDR3 DNA is TGTGCCAGCAGCCTGAGCGGGACCAACACAGATACGCAGTATTTT.

V and J are TRBV18 and TRBJ1-2, with unresolved D. V was shortened by 4 bases and J by 8 bases, with 14 bases between the two germline ends. The CDR3 covers 13 residues. Germline lookup yields CDR1 KGHSH and CDR2 LQKENI. The CDR3 coding sequence is TGTGCCAGCTCACGCGTGGAGGCGGGGGGCTACACCTTC. As protein: CASSRVEAGGYTF.

V and J are TRBV19 and TRBJ2-7; TRBD2 matches 8 bases. The V and J ends lost 4 bases and 4 bases, in that order; junction bases with no gene match: 3. CDR1 LNHDA and CDR2 SQIVND come from the germline V gene (reference sequence). The CDR3 sequence is 13 residues long. The CDR3 DNA follows: TGTGCCAGTAGTAGGGGCGGGGGGTACGAGCAGTACTTC. It codes for CASSRGGGYEQYF.

The chain links TRBV9 to TRBJ1-3, with 7 bases lining up with TRBD1. V dropped 3 bases and J dropped 0; count of bases not matched to a gene: 6. The CDR3 runs to 16 residues. CDR1 is SGDLS and CDR2 is YYNGEE in the germline V gene. The CDR3 DNA reads TGTGCCAGCAGCGCACGGGACAGCCACTCTGGAAACACCATATATTTT. Translation: CASSARDSHSGNTIYF.

This CDR3 is CASSPSGGAKETQYF. CDR3 DNA: TGTGCCAGCAGCCCTAGCGGGGGGGCAAAAGAGACCCAGTACTTC. The chain is built from TRBV3-1 (or the pseudogene TRBV3-2) and TRBJ2-5; 12 nucleotides line up with TRBD2. After removal of 4 bases from V and 3 bases from J, the junction contained 3 bases not matched to a gene. Per the germline V gene, CDR1 is LGHDT and CDR2 is YNNKEL (reference sequence). This CDR3 region has 15 residues.

This clone has only one observation. The chain has TRBV7-9 and TRBJ2-1; D is unresolved. Trimming stripped 1 base from V and 8 bases from J, with 21 bases between. The CDR3 extends over 17 amino acids. Germline V gene lookup returns CDR1 SEHNR and CDR2 FQNEAQ (reference sequence). CDR3 DNA: TGTGCCAGCAGCTTAGGATTTCCCCTACAATTTACAGATGAGCAGTTCTTC. It translates to CASSLGFPLQFTDEQFF.

The chain employs TRBV5-8 and TRBJ2-3; a weak D match, TRBD1 (7 bases). Trimming removed 0 bases at V and 2 bases at J, with 10 bases between. Germline V CDR1 and CDR2: SGHTS, YDEGEE. This CDR3 spans 15 amino acids. This chain's CDR3 is CASSLGRGLTDTQYF. The CDR3 region has the DNA TGTGCCAGCAGCTTGGGGAGGGGGCTCACAGATACGCAGTATTTT. Filled out from reference TRBV5-8 and TRBJ2-3, the complete variable domain reads EAGVTQSPTHLIKTRGQQATLRCSPISGHTSVYWYQQALGLGLQFLLWYDEGEERNRGNFPPRFSGRQFPNYSSELNVNALELEDSALYLCASSLGRGLTDTQYFGPGTRLTVL.

The chain carries TRBV21-1 and TRBJ2-5; the table names TRBD2, a call not compared with the DNA. TRBV21-1 has pseudogene status. The CDR3 sequence is 15 residues long. The CDR3 region is CASSNTSGGGETQYF. In nucleotides, the CDR3 is TGTGCCAGCAGCAATACTAGCGGGGGGGGAGAGACCCAGTACTTC.

The gene calls are TRBV28 and TRBJ1-2, with 7 bases fitting TRBD1. Trimming at V came to 6 bases and at J to 3 bases, leaving 10 bases not matched to a gene. The CDR3 contains 15 residues. CDR1 and CDR2 from the germline V gene are MDHEN and SYDVKM. This chain's CDR3 is CASRPPDRIYYGYTF. The CDR3 nucleotides read TGTGCCAGCAGGCCGCCGGACAGGATTTACTATGGCTACACCTTC.

The CDR3 reads CASSQDLRTGGNTEAFF. In nucleotides, the CDR3 is TGCGCCAGCAGCCAAGATCTCCGGACAGGGGGGAACACTGAAGCTTTCTTT. The chain combines TRBV4-1 with TRBJ1-1, with TRBD1 identical over 10 bases. CDR3 size: 17 residues. Germline lookup yields CDR1 MGHRA and CDR2 YSYEKL. V lost 0 bases to trimming and J lost 1 base; unmatched junction nucleotides: 5.

V gene TRBV4-3 combines with J gene TRBJ1-1; 7 bases line up with TRBD1. The CDR3 totals 17 residues. With V trimmed by 3 bases and J by 3 bases, 13 bases remained unmatched. The germline V gene encodes CDR1 LGHNA and CDR2 YSLEER. CDR3: CASSQATDRARDTEAFF. The CDR3 DNA is TGCGCCAGCAGCCAGGCAACCGACAGGGCGAGGGACACTGAAGCTTTCTTT.

The chain carries TRBV6-1 and TRBJ1-1; 8 nucleotides match TRBD1. The CDR3 length is 13 residues. Unmatched junction bases numbered 2, after V lost 2 bases and J lost 6 bases. From germline, CDR1 is MNHNS and CDR2 SASEGT. This chain's CDR3 is CASSEQGAAEAFF. CDR3 coding DNA: TGTGCCAGCAGTGAACAGGGGGCAGCTGAAGCTTTCTTT.

V gene TRBV6-5 combines with J gene TRBJ1-3; 8 positions agree with TRBD1. J lost 4 bases, V lost 4 bases, and 6 bases had no gene match. The CDR3 has 15 residues. Germline V gene lookup returns CDR1 MNHEY and CDR2 SVGAGI. CDR3 bases: TGTGCCAGCAGTTCAACCTGGACAGGGGGAAACACCATATATTTT. It translates to CASSSTWTGGNTIYF.

This clone appeared a single time. The chain carries TRBV3-1 (or the pseudogene TRBV3-2) and TRBJ2-1; TRBD2 matches at 7 bases. Trimming cost V 5 bases and J 10 bases; bases outside gene matches: 5. The CDR3 spans 12 residues. From germline, CDR1 is LGHDT and CDR2 YNNKEL (reference sequence). The CDR3 sequence: CASSETAGEQFF. The CDR3 DNA is TGTGCCAGCAGCGAAACAGCGGGAGAGCAGTTCTTC.

Turning to this clone: This specimen includes other DNA sequences encoding the same CDR3. The chain is built from TRBV9 and TRBJ1-6, with 8 bases matching TRBD1. The CDR3 sequence is 15 residues long. CDR1 and CDR2 from the germline V gene are SGDLS and YYNGEE. J lost 9 bases, V lost 0 bases, and 5 bases had no gene match. DNA for the CDR3: TGTGCCAGCAGCGTAGGGGAGACAGGGGTTTCACCCCTCCACTTT. Residues: CASSVGETGVSPLHF.

The gene calls are TRBV4-3 and TRBJ2-2; 9 bases match TRBD2. The trim removed 0 bases at V and 4 bases at J, leaving 9 bases unmatched. The CDR3 has 18 residues. Germline CDR1 reads LGHNA; CDR2 reads YSLEER. CDR3 loop: CASSQDISAGGRTGELFF. In DNA, the CDR3 is TGCGCCAGCAGCCAAGATATATCGGCGGGGGGGCGCACCGGGGAGCTGTTTTTT.

The V call is TRBV28, the J call TRBJ1-1; TRBD1 agrees at 8 bases. CDR1 MDHEN and CDR2 SYDVKM come from the germline V gene. The CDR3 length is 17 residues. Trimming took 3 bases from V and 3 from J; bases not matched to a gene: 12. Here the CDR3 reads CASSFRQGASGDTEAFF. The CDR3 DNA sequence: TGTGCCAGCAGTTTCCGTCAGGGGGCTAGCGGAGACACTGAAGCTTTCTTT.

V and J are TRBV25-1 and TRBJ2-1, with D maybe TRBD2 (5 bases). The germline V gene encodes CDR1 MGHDK and CDR2 SYGVNS. This CDR3 has 13 residues. Trimming removed 4 bases at V and 6 bases at J, with 10 bases between. The CDR3 region is CASSGLEGNEQFF. In DNA form, the CDR3 reads TGTGCCAGCAGTGGGCTAGAGGGCAATGAGCAGTTCTTC.

The chain employs TRBV5-4 and TRBJ1-4; D is uncertain. Germline lookup yields CDR1 SGHNT and CDR2 YYREEE (reference sequence). This CDR3 is built from 12 residues. Trimming took off 9 bases at V and 4 bases at J, with 10 bases between the two ends. CDR3 region: CAIGGLNEKLFF. The CDR3 nucleotides read TGTGCCATTGGCGGCCTTAATGAAAAACTGTTTTTT.

V gene TRBV7-9 combines with J gene TRBJ1-4; 7 bases fit TRBD1. This CDR3 has 16 amino acids. V lost 1 base and J lost 0; bases outside the gene matches: 2. CDR1 and CDR2 from the germline V gene are SEHNR and FQNEAQ (reference sequence). This chain's CDR3 is CASSLGDRTTNEKLFF. CDR3 DNA: TGTGCCAGCAGCTTAGGGGACAGAACAACTAATGAAAAACTGTTTTTT.

The chain carries TRBV10-3 and TRBJ2-4; TRBD1 matches at 7 bases. CDR1 and CDR2 from the germline V gene are ENHRY and SYGVKD. The CDR3 length is 14 residues. V shed 5 bases and J 7 bases; nucleotides not matched to a gene: 8. CDR3 DNA sequence: TGTGCCATCAGTACTGATACAGGGGAGAACATTCAGTACTTC. Its translation is CAISTDTGENIQYF.